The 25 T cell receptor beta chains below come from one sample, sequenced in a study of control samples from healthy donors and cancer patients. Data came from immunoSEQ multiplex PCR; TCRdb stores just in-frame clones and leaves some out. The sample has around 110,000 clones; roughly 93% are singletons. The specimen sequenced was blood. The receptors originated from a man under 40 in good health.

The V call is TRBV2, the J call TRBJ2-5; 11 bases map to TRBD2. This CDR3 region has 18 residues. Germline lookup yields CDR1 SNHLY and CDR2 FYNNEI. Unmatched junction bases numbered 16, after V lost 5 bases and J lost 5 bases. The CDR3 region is CASSPALTSGASGETQYF. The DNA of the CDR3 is TGTGCCAGCAGTCCCGCTTTGACTAGCGGGGCCTCGGGGGAGACCCAGTACTTC. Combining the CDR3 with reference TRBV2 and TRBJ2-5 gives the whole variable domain EPEVTQTPSHQVTQMGQEVILRCVPISNHLYFYWYRQILGQKVEFLVSFYNNEISEKSEIFDDQFSVERPDGSNFTLKIRSTKLEDSAMYFCASSPALTSGASGETQYFGPGTRLLVL.

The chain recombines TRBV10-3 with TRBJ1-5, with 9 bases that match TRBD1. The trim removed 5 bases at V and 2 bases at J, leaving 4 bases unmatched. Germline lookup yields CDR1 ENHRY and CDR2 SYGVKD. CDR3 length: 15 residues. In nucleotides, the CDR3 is TGTGCCATCAGTCCGGGACAGGGCGGCAATCAGCCCCAGCATTTT. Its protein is CAISPGQGGNQPQHF.

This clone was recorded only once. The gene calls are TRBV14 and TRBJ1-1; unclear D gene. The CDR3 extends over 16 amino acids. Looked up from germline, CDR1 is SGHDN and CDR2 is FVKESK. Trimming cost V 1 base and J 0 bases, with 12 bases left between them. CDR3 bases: TGTGCCAGCAGCCAAGCCCTTGGGTCCCTGAACACTGAAGCTTTCTTT. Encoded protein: CASSQALGSLNTEAFF.

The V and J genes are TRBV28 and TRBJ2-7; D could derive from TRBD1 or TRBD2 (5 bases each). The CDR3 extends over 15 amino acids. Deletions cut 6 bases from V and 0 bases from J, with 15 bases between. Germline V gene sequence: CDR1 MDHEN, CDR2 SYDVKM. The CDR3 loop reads CASSTGTLVSYEQYF. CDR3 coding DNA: TGTGCCAGCAGCACCGGGACGCTGGTCTCCTACGAGCAGTACTTC.

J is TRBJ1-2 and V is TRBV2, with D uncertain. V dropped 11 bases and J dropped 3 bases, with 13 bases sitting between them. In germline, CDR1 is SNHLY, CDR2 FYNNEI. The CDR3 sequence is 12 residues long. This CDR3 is CAGRGDDYGYTF. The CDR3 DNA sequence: TGTGCCGGCCGTGGGGATGACTATGGCTACACCTTC.

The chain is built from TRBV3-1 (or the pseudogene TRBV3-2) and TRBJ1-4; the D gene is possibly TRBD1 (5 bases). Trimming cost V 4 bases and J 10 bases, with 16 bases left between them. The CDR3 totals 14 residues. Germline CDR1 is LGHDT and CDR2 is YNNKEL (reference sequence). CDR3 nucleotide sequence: TGTGCCAGCAGCCTTCCGGGCCCCGGGGGAAAACTGTTTTTT. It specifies CASSLPGPGGKLFF.

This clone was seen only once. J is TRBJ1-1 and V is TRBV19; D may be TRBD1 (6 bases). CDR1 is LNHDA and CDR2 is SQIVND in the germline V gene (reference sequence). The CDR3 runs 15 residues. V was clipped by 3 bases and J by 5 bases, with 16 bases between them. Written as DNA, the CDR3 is TGTGCCAGTAGTATCGGACGGCAGGGGAGGACTGAAGCTTTCTTT. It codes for CASSIGRQGRTEAFF.

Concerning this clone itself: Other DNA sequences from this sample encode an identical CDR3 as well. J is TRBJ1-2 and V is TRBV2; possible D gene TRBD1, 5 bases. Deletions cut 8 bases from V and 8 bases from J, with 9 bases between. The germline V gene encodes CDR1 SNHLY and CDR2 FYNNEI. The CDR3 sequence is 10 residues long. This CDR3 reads CASGGRGYTF. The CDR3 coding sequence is TGTGCCAGCGGGGGAAGGGGCTACACCTTC. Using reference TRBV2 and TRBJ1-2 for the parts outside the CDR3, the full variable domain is EPEVTQTPSHQVTQMGQEVILRCVPISNHLYFYWYRQILGQKVEFLVSFYNNEISEKSEIFDDQFSVERPDGSNFTLKIRSTKLEDSAMYFCASGGRGYTFGSGTRLTVV.

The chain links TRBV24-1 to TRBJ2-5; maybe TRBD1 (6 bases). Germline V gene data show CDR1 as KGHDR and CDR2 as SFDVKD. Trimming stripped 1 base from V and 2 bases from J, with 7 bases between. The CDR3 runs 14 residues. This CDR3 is CATSDFGTQETQYF. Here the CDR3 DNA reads TGTGCCACCAGTGATTTCGGGACACAAGAGACCCAGTACTTC.

DNA for the CDR3: TGTGCCAGCAGCGCCCGTTCGGGACTAGCGGGGTCGCCAGATACGCAGTATTTT. This translates into CASSARSGLAGSPDTQYF. The chain has TRBV9 and TRBJ2-3; TRBD2 agrees at 13 bases. The CDR3 is 18 residues long. CDR1 SGDLS and CDR2 YYNGEE come from the germline V gene. J lost 4 bases, V lost 3 bases, and 11 bases had no gene match.

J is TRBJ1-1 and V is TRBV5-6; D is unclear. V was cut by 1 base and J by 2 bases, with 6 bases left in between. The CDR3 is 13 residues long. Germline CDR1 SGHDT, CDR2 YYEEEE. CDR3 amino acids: CASSLTANTEAFF. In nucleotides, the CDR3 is TGTGCCAGCAGCTTGACGGCTAACACTGAAGCTTTCTTT.

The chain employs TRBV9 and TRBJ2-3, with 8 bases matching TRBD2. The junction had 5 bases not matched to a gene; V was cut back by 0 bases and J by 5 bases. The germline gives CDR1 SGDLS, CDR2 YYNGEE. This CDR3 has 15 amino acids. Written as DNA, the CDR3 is TGTGCCAGCAGCGTAGGGACTAGCCTAGGAGATACGCAGTATTTT. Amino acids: CASSVGTSLGDTQYF. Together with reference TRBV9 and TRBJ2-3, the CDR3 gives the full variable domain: DSGVTQTPKHLITATGQRVTLRCSPRSGDLSVYWYQQSLDQGLQFLIQYYNGEERAKGNILERFSAQQFPDLHSELNLSSLELGDSALYFCASSVGTSLGDTQYFGPGTRLTVL.

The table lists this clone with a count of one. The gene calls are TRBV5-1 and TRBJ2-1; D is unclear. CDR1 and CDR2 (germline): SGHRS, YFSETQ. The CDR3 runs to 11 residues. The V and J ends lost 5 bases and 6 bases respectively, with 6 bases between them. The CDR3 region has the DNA TGCGCCAGCAGGTTTGGCAATGAGCAGTTCTTC. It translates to CASRFGNEQFF.

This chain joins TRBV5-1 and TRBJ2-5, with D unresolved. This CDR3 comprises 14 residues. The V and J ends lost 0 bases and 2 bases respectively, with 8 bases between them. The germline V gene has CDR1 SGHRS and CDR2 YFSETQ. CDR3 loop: CASSLEKAQETQYF. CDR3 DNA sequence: TGCGCCAGCAGCTTGGAAAAAGCTCAAGAGACCCAGTACTTC.

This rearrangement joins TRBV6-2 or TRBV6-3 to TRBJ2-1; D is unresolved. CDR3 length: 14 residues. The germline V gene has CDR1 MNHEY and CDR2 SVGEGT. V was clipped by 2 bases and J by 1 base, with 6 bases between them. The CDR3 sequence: CASSYGQSYNEQFF. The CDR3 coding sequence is TGTGCCAGCAGTTACGGGCAGTCCTACAATGAGCAGTTCTTC.

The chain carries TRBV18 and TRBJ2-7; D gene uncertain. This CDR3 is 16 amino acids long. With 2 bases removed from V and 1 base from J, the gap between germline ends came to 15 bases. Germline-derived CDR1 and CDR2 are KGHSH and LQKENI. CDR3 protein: CASSPESGLGSYEQYF. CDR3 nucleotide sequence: TGTGCCAGCTCACCAGAGTCCGGGTTGGGGTCCTACGAGCAGTACTTC.

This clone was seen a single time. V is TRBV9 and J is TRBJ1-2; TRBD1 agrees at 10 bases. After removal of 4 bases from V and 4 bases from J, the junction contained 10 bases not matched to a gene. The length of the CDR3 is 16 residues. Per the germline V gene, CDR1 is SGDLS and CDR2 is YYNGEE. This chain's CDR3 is CASSPSGTGVGYGYTF. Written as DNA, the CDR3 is TGTGCCAGCAGCCCATCCGGGACAGGGGTTGGCTATGGCTACACCTTC.

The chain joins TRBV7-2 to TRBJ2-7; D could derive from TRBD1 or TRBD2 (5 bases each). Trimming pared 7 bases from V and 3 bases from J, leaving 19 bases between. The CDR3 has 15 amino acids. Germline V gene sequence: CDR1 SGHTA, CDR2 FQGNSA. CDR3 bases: TGTGCCAGCACCTCCCGGGGCGCGTTACGCTACGAGCAGTACTTC. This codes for CASTSRGALRYEQYF.

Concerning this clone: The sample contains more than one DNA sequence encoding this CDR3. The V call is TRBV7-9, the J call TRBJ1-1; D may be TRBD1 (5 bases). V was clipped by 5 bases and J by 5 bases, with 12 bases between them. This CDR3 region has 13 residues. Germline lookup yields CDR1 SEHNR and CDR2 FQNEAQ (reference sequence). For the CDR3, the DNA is TGTGCCAGCAGCCCTTCGGGGGGGACTGAAGCTTTCTTT. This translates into CASSPSGGTEAFF.

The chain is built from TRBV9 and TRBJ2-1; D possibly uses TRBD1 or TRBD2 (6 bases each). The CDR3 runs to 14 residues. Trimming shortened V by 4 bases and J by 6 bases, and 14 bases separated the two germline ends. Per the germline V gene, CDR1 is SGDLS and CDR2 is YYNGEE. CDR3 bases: TGTGCCAGCAGCCCCCAAGGGGGACTCAATGAGCAGTTCTTC. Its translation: CASSPQGGLNEQFF. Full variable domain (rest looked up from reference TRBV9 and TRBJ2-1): DSGVTQTPKHLITATGQRVTLRCSPRSGDLSVYWYQQSLDQGLQFLIQYYNGEERAKGNILERFSAQQFPDLHSELNLSSLELGDSALYFCASSPQGGLNEQFFGPGTRLTVL.

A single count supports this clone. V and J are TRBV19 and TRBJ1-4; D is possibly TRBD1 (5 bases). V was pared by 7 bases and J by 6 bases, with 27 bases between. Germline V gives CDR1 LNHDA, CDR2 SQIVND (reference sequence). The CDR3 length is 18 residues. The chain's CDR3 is CASTPDDTGRYADEKLFF. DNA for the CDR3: TGTGCCAGTACCCCGGACGACACGGGACGTTATGCTGATGAAAAACTGTTTTTT.

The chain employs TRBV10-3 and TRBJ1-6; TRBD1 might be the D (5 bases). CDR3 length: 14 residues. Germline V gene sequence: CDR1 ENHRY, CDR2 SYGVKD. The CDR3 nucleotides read TGTGCGGTCGGTGCGGGGGATGACAATTCACCCCTCCACTTT. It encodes CAVGAGDDNSPLHF.

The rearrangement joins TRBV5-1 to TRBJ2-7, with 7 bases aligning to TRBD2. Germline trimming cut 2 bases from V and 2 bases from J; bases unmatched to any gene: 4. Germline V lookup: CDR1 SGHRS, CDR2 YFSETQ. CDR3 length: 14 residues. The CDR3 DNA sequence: TGCGCCAGCAGCTTAAGCGGGGCTACCTACGAGCAGTACGTC. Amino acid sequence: CASSLSGATYEQYV.

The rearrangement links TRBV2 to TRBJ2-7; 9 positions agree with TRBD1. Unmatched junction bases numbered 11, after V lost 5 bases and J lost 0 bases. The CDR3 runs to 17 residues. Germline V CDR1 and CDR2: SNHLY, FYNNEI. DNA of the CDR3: TGTGCCAGCAGTCAATACCTTGGACAGGGGAGCTCCTACGAGCAGTACTTC. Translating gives CASSQYLGQGSSYEQYF.

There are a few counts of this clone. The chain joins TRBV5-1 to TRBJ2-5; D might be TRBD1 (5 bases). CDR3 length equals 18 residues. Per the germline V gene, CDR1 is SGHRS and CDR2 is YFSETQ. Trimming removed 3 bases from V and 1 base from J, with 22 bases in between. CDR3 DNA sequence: TGCGCCAGCAGCTCGCCGGAAATAAGATCAGGGCTCCAAGAGACCCAGTACTTC. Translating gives CASSSPEIRSGLQETQYF. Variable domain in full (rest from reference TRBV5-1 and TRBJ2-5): KAGVTQTPRYLIKTRGQQVTLSCSPISGHRSVSWYQQTPGQGLQFLFEYFSETQRNKGNFPGRFSGRQFSNSRSEMNVSTLELGDSALYLCASSSPEIRSGLQETQYFGPGTRLLVL.